Presented here are 32 T cell receptor beta chains from one specimen sequenced in a study of CD8 T cells in Susac syndrome. Reverse transcription used about 0.45 to 1 ug RNA and random hexamers. TCRdb re-called the immunoSEQ multiplex PCR reads through MiXCR, storing one row per CDR3 protein. This sample has around 230,000 distinct CDR3 sequences; 96% occur once, and the top ten carry about 0.095%. Sequenced sample: CD4+ T cells from PBMCs. These receptor sequences come from a human donor with Susac syndrome.

This clonotype was counted a single time. The chain employs TRBV3-1 and TRBJ1-2; no firm D call. The CDR3 runs 13 residues. From germline, CDR1 is LGHDT and CDR2 YNNKEL (reference sequence). The V gene lost 3 bases and the J gene lost 1 base, with 6 bases spanning the gap. CDR3 loop: CASSHAVNYGYTF. CDR3 coding DNA: TGTGCCAGCAGCCATGCGGTTAACTATGGCTACACCTTC.

The chain has TRBV30 and TRBJ1-4, with no clear D. The germline V and J ends were trimmed by 2 bases and 7 bases, with 8 bases remaining between them. Germline V gene lookup returns CDR1 GTSNPN and CDR2 SVGIG (reference sequence). This CDR3 region has 12 residues. The CDR3 sequence is CAWSPEGEKLFF. CDR3 in DNA: TGTGCCTGGAGTCCCGAGGGTGAAAAACTGTTTTTT. Using reference TRBV30 and TRBJ1-4 for the parts outside the CDR3, the full variable domain is SQTIHQWPATLVQPVGSPLSLECTVEGTSNPNLYWYRQAAGRGLQLLFYSVGIGQISSEVPQNLSASRPQDRQFILSSKKLLLSDSGFYLCAWSPEGEKLFFGSGTQLSVL.

The V gene is TRBV28, the J gene TRBJ2-5; 8 bases match TRBD1. Germline V gene lookup returns CDR1 MDHEN and CDR2 SYDVKM. The CDR3 is 15 amino acids. V was pared by 1 base and J by 1 base, with 2 bases of the junction left unmatched. CDR3 loop: CASSLFGTGQETQYF. The CDR3 bases are TGTGCCAGCAGTTTATTCGGGACAGGCCAAGAGACCCAGTACTTC.

The CDR3 is CATRERQGYTDTQYF. The CDR3 DNA sequence: TGTGCCACCCGAGAACGGCAGGGGTACACAGATACGCAGTATTTT. J is TRBJ2-3 and V is TRBV24-1; a possible D gene is TRBD1 (6 bases). Trimming pared 9 bases from V and 2 bases from J, leaving 17 bases between. This CDR3 contains 15 residues. Germline lookup yields CDR1 KGHDR and CDR2 SFDVKD.

This chain uses TRBV20-1 with TRBJ2-1; perhaps TRBD2 as D (6 bases). Germline values: CDR1 DFQATT, CDR2 SNEGSKA (reference sequence). The CDR3 is 14 residues long. V was trimmed by 3 bases and J by 3 bases, leaving 12 bases between them. The CDR3 sequence: CSASPSDDYNEQFF. As DNA, the CDR3 is TGCAGTGCTAGTCCTAGCGATGACTACAATGAGCAGTTCTTC.

The CDR3 reads CAWSVSVPAGEQFF. The CDR3 DNA sequence: TGTGCCTGGAGTGTATCTGTCCCTGCGGGGGAGCAGTTCTTC. The chain joins TRBV30 to TRBJ2-1; a weak D match, TRBD2 (6 bases). CDR1 GTSNPN and CDR2 SVGIG come from the germline V gene (reference sequence). Trimming cost V 0 bases and J 10 bases, with 16 bases left between them. The CDR3 is 14 residues long.

V usage is TRBV3-1 and J usage is TRBJ1-5; the D is unclear. Trimming left V 2 bases short and J 6 bases short, with 17 bases between. Looked up from germline, CDR1 is LGHDT and CDR2 is YNNKEL (reference sequence). The CDR3 contains 16 residues. This CDR3 reads CASSQTGNLAIQPQHF. The CDR3 region has the DNA TGTGCCAGCAGCCAAACCGGGAACCTCGCGATTCAGCCCCAGCATTTT.

The chain carries TRBV6-4 and TRBJ1-5; perhaps TRBD1 as D (6 bases). Germline V gene sequence: CDR1 MRHNA, CDR2 SNTAGT. There are 14 residues in the CDR3. The V end was cut by 4 bases, the J end by 0 bases, with 7 bases between. CDR3 sequence: CASSADSSNQPQHF. The DNA of the CDR3 is TGTGCCAGCAGTGCGGACAGTAGCAATCAGCCCCAGCATTTT.

This rearrangement joins TRBV14 to TRBJ1-3, with D perhaps matching TRBD1 (5 bases). V lost 3 bases to trimming and J lost 0 bases, with 9 bases between them. The CDR3 has 15 residues. Germline V lookup: CDR1 SGHDN, CDR2 FVKESK. The CDR3 protein is CASSHYRNSGNTIYF. The CDR3, as DNA: TGTGCCAGCAGCCACTACAGGAACTCTGGAAACACCATATATTTT.

The chain couples TRBV24-1 to TRBJ1-2; D is undetermined. The CDR3 runs 16 residues. Trimming took off 3 bases at V and 7 bases at J, with 20 bases between the two ends. Per the germline V gene, CDR1 is KGHDR and CDR2 is SFDVKD. CDR3 region: CATSDEDHSFSRGYTF. The CDR3 DNA follows: TGTGCCACCAGTGATGAGGACCATAGCTTTTCGCGTGGCTACACCTTC.

The rearrangement links TRBV20-1 to TRBJ2-7; D not resolved. This CDR3 is 14 amino acids long. V shed 3 bases and J shed 0 bases, with 12 bases lying between them. Germline values: CDR1 DFQATT, CDR2 SNEGSKA (reference sequence). CDR3 in amino acids: CSASDTPHSYEQYF. The CDR3, as DNA: TGCAGTGCTAGCGACACCCCTCACTCCTACGAGCAGTACTTC.

V is TRBV12-3 or TRBV12-4 and J is TRBJ1-1; D not resolved. The CDR3 length is 13 residues. Trimming took off 8 bases at V and 0 bases at J, with 10 bases between the two ends. CDR3 nucleotides: TGTGCCAGCCCCAGGAGAATGAACACTGAAGCTTTCTTT. Protein: CASPRRMNTEAFF.

This chain uses TRBV15 with TRBJ2-7; perhaps TRBD1 as D (5 bases). Germline CDR1 and CDR2: LNHNV and YYDKDF (reference sequence). Trimming left V 0 bases short and J 6 bases short, with 15 bases between. The length of the CDR3 is 15 residues. The CDR3 coding sequence is TGTGCCACCAGCAGAGATAGAGGCAGGGTCGGCGAGCAGTACTTC. Protein sequence: CATSRDRGRVGEQYF. Looking up the rest from reference TRBV15 and TRBJ2-7 gives the full variable domain: DAMVIQNPRYQVTQFGKPVTLSCSQTLNHNVMYWYQQKSSQAPKLLFHYYDKDFNNEADTPDNFQSRRPNTSFCFLDIRSPGLGDTAMYLCATSRDRGRVGEQYFGPGTRLTVT.

The rearrangement links TRBV5-4 to TRBJ2-2, with a tentative D call TRBD2 (6 bases). V was clipped by 4 bases and J by 2 bases, with 12 bases between them. The germline gives CDR1 SGHNT, CDR2 YYREEE (reference sequence). This CDR3 has 15 residues. The DNA of the CDR3 is TGTGCCAGCAGCCCCGGGACTTTAAACACCGGGGAGCTGTTTTTT. It yields the protein CASSPGTLNTGELFF. Combining the CDR3 with reference TRBV5-4 and TRBJ2-2 gives the whole variable domain ETGVTQSPTHLIKTRGQQVTLRCSSQSGHNTVSWYQQALGQGPQFIFQYYREEENGRGNFPPRFSGLQFPNYSSELNVNALELDDSALYLCASSPGTLNTGELFFGEGSRLTVL.

Concerning this clonotype itself: A read error may produce the germline difference seen at one junction end. The chain links TRBV7-7 to TRBJ2-5, with TRBD2 matching 8 bases. The CDR3 length is 14 residues. Per the germline V gene, CDR1 is SSHAT and CDR2 is FNYEAQ (reference sequence). CDR3 sequence reads: CASSLAGHPETQYF. For the CDR3, the DNA is TGTGCTAGCAGCTTAGCGGGGCATCCGGAGACCCAGTACTTC.

V and J are TRBV14 and TRBJ2-3, with D hard to call. This CDR3 is 13 amino acids long. The V end was cut by 1 base, the J end by 6 bases, with 8 bases between. Per germline, CDR1 SGHDN and CDR2 FVKESK. The CDR3 DNA follows: TGTGCCAGCAGCCAAGGGGTTTGGGATACGCAGTATTTT. Translated, it gives CASSQGVWDTQYF.

The rearrangement links TRBV27 to TRBJ2-1; possibly TRBD2 for D (5 bases). Trimming pared 6 bases from V and 0 bases from J, leaving 12 bases between. Per the germline V gene, CDR1 is MNHEY and CDR2 is SMNVEV (reference sequence). The CDR3 has 15 amino acids. The CDR3, as DNA: TGTGCCAGCAGATCGGGAACCACCTCCTACAATGAGCAGTTCTTC. This translates into CASRSGTTSYNEQFF.

The chain recombines TRBV7-8 with TRBJ1-3; no definite D call. CDR1 and CDR2 from the germline V gene are SGHVS and FQNEAQ. V was pared by 5 bases and J by 8 bases, with 7 bases between. This CDR3 region has 11 residues. Here the CDR3 reads CASSIGDTIYF. CDR3 coding DNA: TGTGCCAGCAGCATTGGGGACACCATATATTTT.

The chain carries TRBV29-1 and TRBJ2-3, with 12 bases aligning to TRBD2. Germline values: CDR1 SQVTM, CDR2 ANQGSEA. With 6 bases clipped from V and 7 bases from J, the junction kept 5 bases outside the gene matches. CDR3 length: 13 residues. CDR3 nucleotide sequence: TGCAGCGTCTCGACTAGCGGGAGATATACGCAGTATTTT. This translates into CSVSTSGRYTQYF.

The chain employs TRBV20-1 and TRBJ2-7, with 11 bases aligning to TRBD2. Germline CDR1 DFQATT, CDR2 SNEGSKA (reference sequence). The CDR3 has 16 amino acids. With 3 bases clipped from V and 0 bases from J, the junction kept 7 bases outside the gene matches. The CDR3 DNA sequence: TGCAGTGCTAGGGCGCCGGGACTAGCGGACTCCTACGAGCAGTACTTC. Its protein is CSARAPGLADSYEQYF.

The chain carries TRBV2 and TRBJ1-1, with a possible D match to TRBD1 (5 bases). Trimming shortened V by 4 bases and J by 7 bases, and 13 bases separated the two germline ends. This CDR3 spans 13 amino acids. Germline CDR1 SNHLY, CDR2 FYNNEI. The CDR3: CASSVFVQGEAFF. The CDR3 DNA reads as TGTGCCAGCAGTGTGTTTGTGCAGGGTGAAGCTTTCTTT.

V gene TRBV20-1 combines with J gene TRBJ2-5; 7 bases agree with TRBD1. The J segment lost 4 bases and the V segment lost 3 bases, leaving 11 bases of the junction unmatched. This CDR3 is 15 amino acids long. Germline V CDR1 and CDR2: DFQATT, SNEGSKA (reference sequence). Written as DNA, the CDR3 is TGCAGTGCTAGCAGTACAGGGGCCGGCCGAGAGACCCAGTACTTC. The encoded protein is CSASSTGAGRETQYF.

The rearrangement joins TRBV9 to TRBJ1-2, with TRBD1 matching 12 bases. Losses at the gene ends were 5 bases for V and 3 bases for J; bases not matched to a gene: 2. The CDR3 loop spans 14 amino acids. The germline CDR1 and CDR2 sequences are SGDLS and YYNGEE. CDR3 nucleotides: TGTGCCAGCAGGGGGACAGGGGGCGACTATGGCTACACCTTC. Translating gives CASRGTGGDYGYTF.

The gene calls are TRBV7-9 and TRBJ2-1; TRBD2 aligns across 8 bases. The CDR3 sequence is 15 residues long. Germline V gene sequence: CDR1 SEHNR, CDR2 FQNEAQ (reference sequence). The junction had 7 bases not matched to a gene; V was cut back by 7 bases and J by 2 bases. The CDR3, as DNA: TGTGCCAGCACCGCAGCGGGAGACACCTACAATGAGCAGTTCTTC. Amino acids: CASTAAGDTYNEQFF. The full variable domain, its missing parts supplied by reference TRBV7-9 and TRBJ2-1, is DTGVSQNPRHKITKRGQNVTFRCDPISEHNRLYWYRQTLGQGPEFLTYFQNEAQLEKSRLLSDRFSAERPKGSFSTLEIQRTEQGDSAMYLCASTAAGDTYNEQFFGPGTRLTVL.

In this sample, this clonotype turned up once. The CDR3 region has the DNA TGTGCCAGCAGCCAAGATTTGGCTAGCGGCTCCTACAATGAGCAGTTCTTC. Its protein product is CASSQDLASGSYNEQFF. The V call is TRBV4-2, the J call TRBJ2-1; TRBD2 aligns across 7 bases. Germline V gene lookup returns CDR1 LGHNA and CDR2 YNFKEQ. The CDR3 is 17 residues long. V lost 0 bases, J lost 0 bases, and 5 bases stayed unmatched.

The chain has TRBV9 and TRBJ1-1; 11 nucleotides match TRBD1. Trimming cost V 8 bases and J 5 bases; bases outside gene matches: 5. Germline-derived CDR1 and CDR2 are SGDLS and YYNGEE. The CDR3 length is 13 residues. CDR3 region: CASQGTGGTEAFF. The CDR3 bases are TGTGCCAGTCAAGGGACAGGGGGTACTGAAGCTTTCTTT.

The V gene is TRBV7-3, the J gene TRBJ2-1; D is unresolved. V lost 2 bases and J 5 bases, leaving 7 bases between the germline ends. Germline V gives CDR1 SGHTA, CDR2 FQGTGA. CDR3 length: 13 amino acids. CDR3 DNA: TGTGCCAGCAGCTTAGACCGGGACAATGAGCAGTTCTTC. Its protein is CASSLDRDNEQFF.

The V and J genes are TRBV7-9 and TRBJ2-1; 11 bases line up with TRBD2. The CDR3 consists of 15 residues. Germline CDR1 and CDR2: SEHNR and FQNEAQ (reference sequence). After removal of 4 bases from V and 8 bases from J, the junction contained 7 bases not matched to a gene. CDR3 sequence reads: CASSSGRGLADEQFF. CDR3 in DNA: TGTGCCAGCAGCTCGGGCCGGGGACTAGCGGATGAGCAGTTCTTC.

The chain links TRBV20-1 to TRBJ1-4; tentative D call: TRBD1 (5 bases). This CDR3 has 13 residues. The V and J ends lost 4 bases and 6 bases respectively, with 12 bases between them. Germline lookup yields CDR1 DFQATT and CDR2 SNEGSKA (reference sequence). CDR3 in amino acids: CSAKGPGDEKLFF. The DNA for the CDR3 is TGCAGTGCTAAGGGACCGGGTGATGAAAAACTGTTTTTT.

J is TRBJ1-5 and V is TRBV15, with TRBD1 identical over 8 bases. The CDR3 has 14 amino acids. CDR1 and CDR2 (germline): LNHNV, YYDKDF (reference sequence). J was trimmed by 11 bases and V by 2 bases; bases with no gene match: 8. CDR3 bases: TGTGCCACCAGCAGATCAGGGCAGGGGGCGGCCCAGCATTTT. Protein sequence: CATSRSGQGAAQHF.

The chain carries TRBV6-5 and TRBJ1-5; D ambiguous. Germline V gene data show CDR1 as MNHEY and CDR2 as SVGAGI. This CDR3 is 14 amino acids long. V was pared by 6 bases and J by 6 bases, with 15 bases between. The DNA of the CDR3 is TGTGCCAGCAGCCGCGGGAGAAATCGTCAGCCCCAGCATTTT. Protein sequence: CASSRGRNRQPQHF.

The chain employs TRBV20-1 and TRBJ2-3, with a possible D match to TRBD2 (6 bases). This CDR3 has 15 amino acids. Germline CDR1 reads DFQATT; CDR2 reads SNEGSKA (reference sequence). V lost 5 bases to trimming and J lost 2 bases, with 17 bases between them. CDR3 DNA sequence: TGCAGTGCTGGAGGAGGGCAGATCGTCACAGATACGCAGTATTTT. It is translated as CSAGGGQIVTDTQYF.